This T cell receptor (beta chain) was retrieved from a study of T cells after yellow fever vaccination. Findings and caveats of the study: Sorted repertoires could include abundant contaminating clonotypes from bulk cells. Booster sampling recovered most clones from primary vaccination (96% CD4, approximately 90% CD8). The secondary response showed a weaker magnitude and a faster peak, day 5 versus 15.

TCR cDNA, made by 5'RACE template switching, carried an added universal primer site and UMIs. TCRdb recomputed calls from the 5' RACE reads with MiXCR, one row per CDR3 protein. This repertoire shows around 150,000 distinct CDR3 sequences, almost 7% found once; its top ten account for more than 2%. Note on this clonotype: Antigen: not known.

CDR1 is MNHEY, CDR2 SMNVEV, per germline (reference sequence). With 3 bases removed from V and 1 base from J, the gap between germline ends came to 9 bases. The CDR3 is made up of 14 amino acids. Material: CD4+ T cells sorted from PBMCs, obtained less than 6 days after the first yellow fever vaccination. The TCR originated in a man in his late teens or twenties who received the YFV17D yellow fever vaccine. The chain combines TRBV27 with TRBJ1-1; D gene uncertain. CDR3 bases: TGTGCCAGCAGTTTTACGCGGACGAACACTGAAGCTTTCTTT. Amino acid sequence: CASSFTRTNTEAFF.